This TCR beta chain derives from a study of blood T cell repertoires in COVID-19. Study-wide context: There were acute and convalescent COVID-19 samples, and they came from the United States, Italy and Spain. Sample material is recorded as cDNA or gDNA derived from T cells, B-cell-depleted T cells, or PBMCs.

Sequencing used immunoSEQ multiplex PCR; TCRdb keeps in-frame clones, though not all of them. The table shows about 170,000 clones, with around 84% occurring only once. This clone appeared many times. The Seattle site enrolled patients during active infection and followed them longitudinally. The V end lost 2 bases, the J end lost 0 bases, and 11 bases lay between the germline ends. Germline CDR1 is MNHEY and CDR2 is SVGAGI. This CDR3 contains 15 residues. The TCR comes from a woman aged 70-85 years with COVID-19, enrolled during active disease. Material: peripheral blood. The rearrangement uses TRBV6-5 and TRBJ2-7; perhaps TRBD2 as D (6 bases). The CDR3 DNA reads TGTGCCAGCAGTTACGGGATGACTAGCTCCTACGAGCAGTACTTC. Translating gives CASSYGMTSSYEQYF.